This T cell receptor (beta chain) was recovered during a study of CD8 T cells in ankylosing spondylitis. General study points: From matched ankylosing spondylitis synovial fluid, disease-linked clones were reportedly recovered at significantly enriched levels. Made up of under 10 highly homologous variants, a TCR beta motif appeared characteristic of ankylosing spondylitis blood.

In TCRdb, the 5' RACE reads were re-called with MiXCR into one record per CDR3 protein. The sample has fewer than 250,000 distinct CDR3 sequences; 15% to 20% are singletons. This clonotype occurred many times. Its antigen is undetermined. V lost 3 bases, J lost 2 bases, and 4 bases stayed unmatched. From germline, CDR1 is SGHVS and CDR2 FQNEAQ. There are 15 residues in the CDR3. This chain uses TRBV7-8 with TRBJ1-1; 9 nucleotides line up with TRBD1. The sequence came from a male donor with ankylosing spondylitis. The sequenced material came from blood, either unsorted or a sorted T cell fraction (not recorded which). The CDR3 DNA follows: TGTGCCAGCAGCTTTAAAACAGGGGGCAACACTGAAGCTTTCTTT. This encodes CASSFKTGGNTEAFF.